Below, one T cell receptor (beta chain) is given with its context. Per the authors' pipeline: Counts of nucleated cells, estimated from reference gene primer amplification, were obtained. The assay was immunoSEQ multiplex PCR, and TCRdb's table has in-frame clones only and misses some. The V and J calls and clone size come from that table; D and trimming were worked out from the DNA. The sample shows 61,000 or so clones, approximately 80% of them seen only once. The sample originates from a study of blood T cell repertoires in COVID-19. Study-wide context: The United States, Italy and Spain supplied acute and convalescent COVID-19 samples. PBMCs, B-cell-depleted T cells, or T cells provided the cDNA or gDNA that made up the material.

CDR1 is MDHEN, CDR2 SYDVKM, per germline. Trimming removed 5 bases at V and 5 bases at J, with 25 bases between. This CDR3 has 18 amino acids. V is TRBV28 and J is TRBJ1-5; D not resolved. The sequenced sample consisted of peripheral blood. This clonotype was sampled from a woman in her 70s with acute or convalescent COVID-19. DNA for the CDR3: TGTGCCAGCAGTCCCAGTGCGGGGTTAGGGTCACTCGATCAGCCCCAGCATTTT. Translation: CASSPSAGLGSLDQPQHF.